The entry below gives a single T cell receptor beta chain sequence along with its context. The CDR3 sequence is 14 residues long. Germline V CDR1 and CDR2: MNHEY, SMNVEV (reference sequence). With 6 bases removed from V and 0 bases from J, the gap between germline ends came to 12 bases. Mismatch repair deficiency was confirmed in all patients, by PCR or immunohistochemistry. This entry comes from a study of PD-1 blockade in mismatch repair-deficient tumors. TCRdb's copy holds only in-frame clones and misses some; the assay was immunoSEQ multiplex PCR. The table includes 20,000 to 25,000 clones, approximately 84% detected once.

This chain uses TRBV27 with TRBJ2-7; D may be TRBD2 (5 bases). The material sequenced was peripheral blood, taken 2 weeks after starting pembrolizumab. This sequence was found in an adult with mismatch repair-deficient cancer. CDR3 bases: TGTGCCAGCAGGGAGGACCAAAGCTCCTACGAGCAGTACTTC. Its protein is CASREDQSSYEQYF.